Shown below are 30 T cell receptor beta chains from a single sample sequenced in a study of cytomegalovirus exposure and HLA in healthy donors (dated by TCRdb to the late 2010s). Libraries came from the immunoSEQ multiplex PCR assay. A mixture of 60 forward primers for TCR Vbeta segments and 13 reverse primers for TCR Jbeta segments was used in the multiplex PCR. This immuneACCESS table, as held by TCRdb, lists in-frame sequences with V and J called but not all clones. Of the missing ones, under half trace to an unresolved V gene in checked studies; the others have no known cause. The sample table holds 150,000 to 200,000 clones, of which roughly 78% were seen once. In total, the top ten clones hold 0.65% of the sample. The sequenced material came from PBMCs. All receptors come from a boy aged 5-17 years in good health and CMV-seronegative.

This sequence joins TRBV27 and TRBJ1-1; D uncertain. V was shortened by 1 base and J by 0 bases, with 15 bases between the two germline ends. The CDR3 totals 17 residues. The germline gives CDR1 MNHEY, CDR2 SMNVEV (reference sequence). The CDR3 DNA sequence: TGTGCCAGCAGTTTATGGGGTCTGGGAGGGTTGAACACTGAAGCTTTCTTT. Translated: CASSLWGLGGLNTEAFF.

The rearrangement uses TRBV12-5 and TRBJ2-3; possible D gene TRBD1, 6 bases. From germline, CDR1 is LGHNT and CDR2 FRNRAP. The V end lost 8 bases, the J end lost 2 bases, and 20 bases lay between the germline ends. The CDR3 spans 16 residues. This CDR3 is CASSQGRTAFTDTQYF. CDR3 nucleotides: TGTGCTAGTAGTCAAGGACGGACAGCCTTCACAGATACGCAGTATTTT.

Only a few counts were recorded for this clone. The rearrangement links TRBV27 to TRBJ2-7; D gene uncertain. The CDR3 is made up of 13 amino acids. The germline V gene has CDR1 MNHEY and CDR2 SMNVEV (reference sequence). V lost 2 bases and J lost 4, with 9 bases in between. CDR3 bases: TGTGCCAGCAGTTTAGCGGCGGAGTACGAGCAGTACTTC. Translating it yields CASSLAAEYEQYF.

The chain uses TRBV5-1 and TRBJ1-5; 10 bases line up with TRBD1. The CDR3 loop spans 14 amino acids. The germline V gene encodes CDR1 SGHRS and CDR2 YFSETQ. V lost 5 bases, J lost 5 bases, and 4 bases stayed unmatched. The CDR3, as DNA: TGCGCCAGCAGTACCGGGACAGGGGATCAGCCCCAGCATTTT. Amino acid sequence: CASSTGTGDQPQHF.

The J gene is TRBJ1-4, the V gene TRBV6-5; tentative D call: TRBD1 (6 bases). The germline V gene encodes CDR1 MNHEY and CDR2 SVGAGI. The CDR3 is 16 residues long. V was pared by 2 bases and J by 1 base, with 11 bases between. CDR3: CASSYTGTGTNEKLFF. CDR3 coding DNA: TGTGCCAGCAGTTACACAGGGACGGGAACTAATGAAAAACTGTTTTTT.

The chain links TRBV6-5 to TRBJ1-6; D is unresolved. Germline assignment: CDR1 MNHEY and CDR2 SVGAGI. The CDR3 totals 14 residues. V was clipped by 6 bases and J by 9 bases, with 15 bases between them. The CDR3 region has the DNA TGTGCCAGCAGCCGAGGCGGGCATGCTTCACCCCTCCACTTT. It is translated as CASSRGGHASPLHF.

The chain uses TRBV7-2 and TRBJ2-2, with TRBD1 as a possible D gene (6 bases). The CDR3 contains 16 residues. CDR1 and CDR2 from the germline V gene are SGHTA and FQGNSA. The germline V and J ends were trimmed by 5 bases and 1 base, with 14 bases remaining between them. The CDR3 spells CASSLRGGGNTGELFF. The CDR3 DNA is TGTGCCAGCAGCCTCAGGGGTGGGGGGAACACCGGGGAGCTGTTTTTT.

To note about this clone: The same CDR3 is also encoded by other DNA sequences in this sample. The chain carries TRBV10-3 and TRBJ2-5; 12 bases match TRBD1. This CDR3 is built from 15 residues. CDR1 and CDR2 (germline): ENHRY, SYGVKD. Trimming at V came to 10 bases and at J to 3 bases, leaving 9 bases not matched to a gene. This chain's CDR3 is CATISGQGAKETQYF. DNA for the CDR3: TGTGCCACCATTTCGGGACAGGGGGCTAAAGAGACCCAGTACTTC.

The V call is TRBV5-4, the J call TRBJ2-2; no firm D call. CDR3 length: 14 residues. CDR1 SGHNT and CDR2 YYREEE come from the germline V gene (reference sequence). The V end was cut by 2 bases, the J end by 0 bases, with 5 bases between. DNA for the CDR3: TGTGCCAGCAGCTTCGAGTCGAACACCGGGGAGCTGTTTTTT. Residues: CASSFESNTGELFF.

The J gene is TRBJ2-5, the V gene TRBV6-5; TRBD1 matches 7 bases. V shed 6 bases and J 1 base; nucleotides not matched to a gene: 2. Per germline, CDR1 MNHEY and CDR2 SVGAGI. This CDR3 has 13 amino acids. CDR3 sequence: CASRTGPQETQYF. The CDR3 bases are TGTGCCAGCAGGACAGGGCCCCAAGAGACCCAGTACTTC.

This chain joins TRBV6-1 and TRBJ2-5, with D possibly TRBD2 on 5 matching bases. This CDR3 is built from 14 residues. The V end lost 5 bases, the J end lost 1 base, and 11 bases lay between the germline ends. Germline CDR1 is MNHNS and CDR2 is SASEGT. This chain's CDR3 is CASSLPGIQETQYF. The CDR3 coding sequence is TGTGCCAGCAGTCTCCCGGGAATCCAAGAGACCCAGTACTTC.

This clone was seen a single time. The chain has TRBV6-1 and TRBJ2-3, with TRBD1 matching over 7 bases. The germline gives CDR1 MNHNS, CDR2 SASEGT. This CDR3 spans 14 amino acids. Trimming took 5 bases from V and 10 from J; bases not matched to a gene: 12. This CDR3 reads CASSYGTAKPAQYF. As DNA, the CDR3 is TGTGCCAGCAGTTATGGGACAGCGAAACCGGCGCAGTATTTT.

The chain has TRBV6-1 and TRBJ1-2, with unresolved D. The CDR3 has 14 residues. CDR1 and CDR2 (germline): MNHNS, SASEGT. The V end was cut by 1 base, the J end by 2 bases, with 8 bases between. The CDR3 DNA reads as TGTGCCAGCAGTGAAGGTCACAGCAACTATGGCTACACCTTC. It encodes CASSEGHSNYGYTF.

The CDR3 here is CASTLYSDRGGGYTF. The CDR3 nucleotides read TGTGCCAGCACCTTATACTCGGACAGGGGAGGAGGCTACACCTTC. The chain combines TRBV6-1 with TRBJ1-2, with TRBD1 matching 9 bases. The ends lost 7 bases at V and 8 bases at J; junction bases unmatched: 14. The CDR3 runs 15 residues. CDR1 is MNHNS, CDR2 SASEGT, per germline.

In this sample, this clone turned up a few times. The chain carries TRBV7-9 and TRBJ2-7; D is undetermined. In germline, CDR1 is SEHNR, CDR2 FQNEAQ (reference sequence). With 5 bases removed from V and 0 bases from J, the gap between germline ends came to 11 bases. The CDR3 covers 14 residues. CDR3 sequence: CASSTGSVSYEQYF. CDR3 in DNA: TGTGCCAGCAGCACCGGTAGTGTCTCCTACGAGCAGTACTTC.

The V and J genes are TRBV2 and TRBJ1-4; D is unresolved. Germline loops: CDR1 SNHLY, CDR2 FYNNEI. This CDR3 comprises 14 residues. V was shortened by 6 bases and J by 7 bases, with 15 bases between the two germline ends. CDR3 amino acids: CASSPSQPFEKLFF. The CDR3 DNA follows: TGTGCCAGCAGCCCCTCACAGCCTTTTGAAAAACTGTTTTTT.

This chain uses TRBV6-1 with TRBJ2-4; D remains unclear. This CDR3 is built from 12 residues. The germline gives CDR1 MNHNS, CDR2 SASEGT. Trimming left V 0 bases short and J 11 bases short, with 8 bases between. The CDR3 protein is CASSEAYGLQYF. In nucleotides, the CDR3 is TGTGCCAGCAGTGAAGCGTATGGCCTTCAGTACTTC.

The CDR3 loop is CASSEAEGRDEKLFF. The CDR3 DNA reads as TGTGCCAGCAGTGAAGCAGAAGGGAGGGATGAAAAACTGTTTTTT. V and J are TRBV2 and TRBJ1-4, with D unclear. CDR3 length: 15 residues. The V gene lost 0 bases and the J gene lost 6 bases, with 11 bases spanning the gap. CDR1 is SNHLY and CDR2 is FYNNEI in the germline V gene.

V is TRBV2 and J is TRBJ1-2, with 8 bases fitting TRBD1. The CDR3 sequence is 15 residues long. The J segment lost 6 bases and the V segment lost 3 bases, leaving 9 bases of the junction unmatched. Germline V CDR1 and CDR2: SNHLY, FYNNEI. In DNA, the CDR3 is TGTGCCAGCAGTGATGGGGCAGGGGGCGCGGATGGCTACACCTTC. Its translation is CASSDGAGGADGYTF. Supplemented by reference TRBV2 and TRBJ1-2, the full variable domain reads EPEVTQTPSHQVTQMGQEVILRCVPISNHLYFYWYRQILGQKVEFLVSFYNNEISEKSEIFDDQFSVERPDGSNFTLKIRSTKLEDSAMYFCASSDGAGGADGYTFGSGTRLTVV.

As DNA, the CDR3 is TGTGCCAGCAGCCTGTTGAGACAGGCAATTTCCTACGAGCAGTACTTC. This encodes CASSLLRQAISYEQYF. This rearrangement joins TRBV14 to TRBJ2-7; D is perhaps TRBD1 (6 bases). The CDR3 is 16 amino acids. V dropped 4 bases and J dropped 1 base, with 17 bases sitting between them. The germline V gene has CDR1 SGHDN and CDR2 FVKESK.

This chain joins TRBV10-3 and TRBJ1-2, with D unclear. The V end was cut by 2 bases, the J end by 8 bases, with 9 bases between. The V gene's germline CDR1 is ENHRY and CDR2 SYGVKD. The CDR3 loop spans 12 amino acids. CDR3 DNA sequence: TGTGCCATCAGTGAGCCTGGAGGCGGCTACACCTTC. Translated: CAISEPGGGYTF.

Of note for this clone: This same CDR3 is encoded by further DNA sequences in the sample. The chain combines TRBV9 with TRBJ2-5; tentatively, D is TRBD1 (5 bases). Trimming removed 0 bases at V and 5 bases at J, with 11 bases between. Per germline, CDR1 SGDLS and CDR2 YYNGEE. The CDR3 is 14 amino acids. CDR3 in DNA: TGTGCCAGCAGCGTAGGGCAGGGCCAGGAGACCCAGTACTTC. As protein: CASSVGQGQETQYF.

This clone was found once. The J gene is TRBJ2-5, the V gene TRBV18; D gene ambiguous. V lost 6 bases and J 4 bases, leaving 15 bases between the germline ends. Germline values: CDR1 KGHSH, CDR2 LQKENI. This CDR3 has 14 amino acids. CDR3 DNA sequence: TGTGCCAGCTCCTTGACATTCCCTCCAGAGACCCAGTACTTC. Protein product: CASSLTFPPETQYF.

V is TRBV30 and J is TRBJ2-5; TRBD1 agrees at 8 bases. The J call is doubtful: the DNA matches TRBJ2-7 better. The germline gives CDR1 GTSNPN, CDR2 SVGIG (reference sequence). The CDR3 loop spans 14 amino acids. The CDR3 reads CAWSEGTGLYEQYF. CDR3 DNA sequence: TGTGCCTGGAGTGAGGGGACAGGACTTTACGAGCAGTACTTC.

V gene TRBV11-2 combines with J gene TRBJ2-7; D is undetermined. Germline V gene sequence: CDR1 SGHAT, CDR2 FQNNGV. With 0 bases removed from V and 4 bases from J, the gap between germline ends came to 7 bases. The CDR3 is 13 residues long. The CDR3 DNA reads as TGTGCCAGCAGCTTAGAATCCCTATACGAGCAGTACTTC. It yields the protein CASSLESLYEQYF.

The J gene is TRBJ2-5, the V gene TRBV9, with 9 bases fitting TRBD2. The V and J ends lost 3 bases and 2 bases, in that order; junction bases with no gene match: 11. The CDR3 has 17 residues. Germline V CDR1 and CDR2: SGDLS, YYNGEE. The CDR3 spells CASSGSLAGIEQETQYF. The DNA of the CDR3 is TGTGCCAGCAGCGGATCTCTAGCGGGAATAGAACAAGAGACCCAGTACTTC.

This clone was observed a single time. The chain employs TRBV5-8 and TRBJ2-1; TRBD2 agrees at 10 bases. After removal of 4 bases from V and 4 bases from J, the junction contained 5 bases not matched to a gene. CDR3 length equals 15 residues. Germline CDR1 and CDR2: SGHTS and YDEGEE. This CDR3 is CASSHGTSAYNEQFF. The CDR3 DNA sequence: TGTGCCAGCAGCCACGGGACTAGCGCGTACAATGAGCAGTTCTTC.

The J gene is TRBJ2-7, the V gene TRBV20-1; D is unclear. The length of the CDR3 is 11 residues. V was cut by 6 bases and J by 5 bases, with 11 bases left in between. Germline assignment: CDR1 DFQATT and CDR2 SNEGSKA (reference sequence). This CDR3 is CSASRWDEQYF. CDR3 in DNA: TGCAGTGCGTCTAGGTGGGACGAGCAGTACTTC.

J is TRBJ2-7 and V is TRBV7-6, with D possibly TRBD2 on 6 matching bases. Deletions cut 4 bases from V and 5 bases from J, with 18 bases between. This CDR3 comprises 15 residues. In germline, CDR1 is SGHVS, CDR2 FNYEAQ. CDR3 bases: TGTGCCAGCAGCTCAAACGGGAGAAGTGTCCACGAGCAGTACTTC. It codes for CASSSNGRSVHEQYF.

The chain links TRBV11-3 to TRBJ2-7, with TRBD1 as a possible D gene (6 bases). V lost 4 bases and J 6 bases, leaving 13 bases between the germline ends. This CDR3 is 13 amino acids long. CDR1 SGHNT and CDR2 YENEEA come from the germline V gene. The DNA of the CDR3 is TGTGCCAGCAGCTCGACAGGAGGAGGCGAGCAGTACTTC. Its protein product is CASSSTGGGEQYF.